Given below is one T cell receptor beta chain in context. The entry originates in a study of T cell changes during pregnancy in multiple sclerosis. Germline trimming cut 4 bases from V and 2 bases from J; bases unmatched to any gene: 8. This CDR3 has 16 residues. Germline CDR1 and CDR2: SGDLS and YYNGEE. Using immunoSEQ multiplex PCR, the repertoire was profiled, and TCRdb retains in-frame clones only, with some absent. Of about 59,000 clones detected, about 94% appear once; the ten largest clones hold over 2%. The sequencing used CD8+ T cells from peripheral blood mononuclear cells, collected after pregnancy. The receptor was isolated from a female donor with multiple sclerosis, enrolled in a pregnancy study. The chain links TRBV9 to TRBJ2-2; TRBD1 aligns across 7 bases. Written as DNA, the CDR3 is TGTGCCAGCAGCCCCACAGGGGACATAAACACCGGGGAGCTGTTTTTT. It codes for CASSPTGDINTGELFF.